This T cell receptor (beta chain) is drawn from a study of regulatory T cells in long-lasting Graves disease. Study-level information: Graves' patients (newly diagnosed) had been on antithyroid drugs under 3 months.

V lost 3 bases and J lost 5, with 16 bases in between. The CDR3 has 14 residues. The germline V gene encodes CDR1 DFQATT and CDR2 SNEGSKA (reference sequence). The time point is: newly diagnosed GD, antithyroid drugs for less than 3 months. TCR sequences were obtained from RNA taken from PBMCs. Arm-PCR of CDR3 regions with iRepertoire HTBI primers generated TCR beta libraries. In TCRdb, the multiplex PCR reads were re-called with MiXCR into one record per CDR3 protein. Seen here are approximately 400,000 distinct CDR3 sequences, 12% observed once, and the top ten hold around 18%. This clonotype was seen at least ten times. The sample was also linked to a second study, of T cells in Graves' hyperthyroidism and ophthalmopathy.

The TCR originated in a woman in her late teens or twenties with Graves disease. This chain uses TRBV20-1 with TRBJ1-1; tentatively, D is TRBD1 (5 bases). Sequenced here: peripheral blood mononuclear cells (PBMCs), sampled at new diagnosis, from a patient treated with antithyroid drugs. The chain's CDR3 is CSARDTGGFTEAFF. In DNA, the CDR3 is TGCAGTGCTAGGGATACAGGAGGATTTACTGAAGCTTTCTTT.